The 27 T cell receptor beta chains listed next were all sequenced from one sample in a study of T-cell memory formation after mild COVID-19 (dated by TCRdb to the early 2020s). The method was 5' RACE. TCRdb records Illumina NovaSeq 6000 as the sequencer. TCRdb reworked the public reads: Q25 trimming with fastp, MiXCR clone assembly, productive beta chains retained. Merged by CDR3 protein, the rows form single entries marked with the most common genes and DNA. The sample table shows under 250,000 distinct CDR3 sequences, and around 8.8% are seen once. The ten largest account for around 3.3% of the sample. Material: PBMCs or a T cell subset sorted from them (not recorded which). These receptor sequences come from a man younger than 35 who had mild COVID-19 (a few samples of this study predate the infection). The sample titles of this study are shuffled in the database, so cell type and time point are left out; the donor was told from shared clones.

This clonotype was seen more than once but under ten times. The chain carries TRBV5-1 and TRBJ2-5, with a weak D call TRBD2 (5 bases). CDR1 is SGHRS, CDR2 YFSETQ, per germline. The CDR3 totals 14 residues. Trimming removed 0 bases at V and 3 bases at J, with 9 bases between. The CDR3 sequence: CASSLAMREETQYF. CDR3 nucleotides: TGCGCCAGCAGCTTGGCGATGCGGGAAGAGACCCAGTACTTC.

The chain joins TRBV7-9 to TRBJ2-7, with D unresolved. This CDR3 has 14 amino acids. V lost 5 bases to trimming and J lost 6 bases, with 17 bases between them. CDR1 SEHNR and CDR2 FQNEAQ come from the germline V gene (reference sequence). The CDR3 DNA is TGTGCCAGCAGCCCCGAGACCGGGTTTAGCGAGCAGTACTTC. This codes for CASSPETGFSEQYF.

This clonotype was observed a handful of times. The rearrangement uses TRBV7-3 and TRBJ2-1; the D is unclear. There are 14 residues in the CDR3. V shed 0 bases and J shed 8 bases, with 11 bases lying between them. The germline V gene has CDR1 SGHTA and CDR2 FQGTGA. The CDR3 loop reads CASSLTFSSDEQFF. The DNA for the CDR3 is TGTGCCAGCAGCTTAACGTTCAGTTCGGATGAGCAGTTCTTC.

This clonotype was recorded many times. CDR3 nucleotide sequence: TGTGCCAGCAGCTTAACGGGCCTCGGTGAGCAGTTCTTC. This encodes CASSLTGLGEQFF. The chain joins TRBV7-3 to TRBJ2-1, with D unresolved. This CDR3 has 13 amino acids. Germline loops: CDR1 SGHTA, CDR2 FQGTGA. V shed 0 bases and J shed 9 bases, with 9 bases lying between them.

This clonotype was seen only a few times. This chain uses TRBV23-1 with TRBJ2-7, with TRBD1 matching 9 bases. Being an ORF, TRBV23-1 has a function that is uncertain. This CDR3 is 15 amino acids long. With 3 bases clipped from V and 6 bases from J, the junction kept 9 bases outside the gene matches. Here the CDR3 DNA reads TGCGCCAGCAGTCATCGGGACAGGGAAGAGGGCGAGCAGTACGTC. Translation: CASSHRDREEGEQYV.

This clonotype was recorded at least ten times. The chain couples TRBV6-6 to TRBJ2-7; 7 nucleotides agree with TRBD1. The germline V gene has CDR1 MNHNY and CDR2 SVGAGI (reference sequence). V lost 0 bases to trimming and J lost 5 bases; unmatched junction nucleotides: 13. The CDR3 is made up of 17 amino acids. For the CDR3, the DNA is TGTGCCAGCAGTTACTCGGGGCCCCAGGGGGTTTACCACGAGCAGTACTTC. It codes for CASSYSGPQGVYHEQYF.

The V call is TRBV12-3 or TRBV12-4, the J call TRBJ2-3; D ambiguous. This CDR3 contains 13 residues. V gave up 8 bases and J gave up 2 bases, with 11 bases separating them. CDR3 protein: CASLTSNTDTQYF. The DNA of the CDR3 is TGTGCCAGCCTGACCAGCAACACAGATACGCAGTATTTT.

This clonotype has more than one count but fewer than ten. This rearrangement joins TRBV30 to TRBJ1-5; 9 nucleotides align to TRBD1. There are 13 residues in the CDR3. Trimming took 1 base from V and 5 from J; bases not matched to a gene: 0. Looked up from germline, CDR1 is GTSNPN and CDR2 is SVGIG (reference sequence). The chain's CDR3 is CAWSGDRDQPQHF. In nucleotides, the CDR3 is TGTGCCTGGAGTGGGGACAGGGATCAGCCCCAGCATTTT.

The V and J genes are TRBV5-1 and TRBJ2-3; maybe TRBD1 (5 bases). This CDR3 comprises 15 residues. Germline V lookup: CDR1 SGHRS, CDR2 YFSETQ. Trimming removed 5 bases from V and 5 bases from J, with 18 bases in between. In DNA, the CDR3 is TGCGCCAGCAGTACCGATCGTCCAGGGAAAGATACGCAGTATTTT. Translation gives CASSTDRPGKDTQYF.

The rearrangement uses TRBV7-2 and TRBJ1-1; D is ambiguous. CDR1 and CDR2 (germline): SGHTA, FQGNSA. The CDR3 consists of 14 residues. V was clipped by 3 bases and J by 5 bases, with 13 bases between them. CDR3 bases: TGTGCCAGCAGCTTCCCGACCGTTGGGACTGAAGCTTTCTTT. Protein: CASSFPTVGTEAFF.

The chain recombines TRBV5-1 with TRBJ2-5; perhaps TRBD1 as D (6 bases). Germline loops: CDR1 SGHRS, CDR2 YFSETQ. This CDR3 contains 15 residues. Deletions cut 3 bases from V and 5 bases from J, with 17 bases between. The DNA for the CDR3 is TGCGCCAGCAGCTCCTTCCGACAGGCTAGGGAGACCCAGTACTTC. Protein sequence: CASSSFRQARETQYF. Looking up the rest from reference TRBV5-1 and TRBJ2-5 gives the full variable domain: KAGVTQTPRYLIKTRGQQVTLSCSPISGHRSVSWYQQTPGQGLQFLFEYFSETQRNKGNFPGRFSGRQFSNSRSEMNVSTLELGDSALYLCASSSFRQARETQYFGPGTRLLVL.

This clonotype was seen a few times. The rearrangement links TRBV4-2 to TRBJ2-3; D is possibly TRBD2 (6 bases). The CDR3 has 15 residues. The V end was cut by 0 bases, the J end by 4 bases, with 11 bases between. The germline V gene has CDR1 LGHNA and CDR2 YNFKEQ. The CDR3 reads CASSQETRTPDTQYF. The CDR3 bases are TGTGCCAGCAGCCAAGAGACTAGAACCCCAGATACGCAGTATTTT.

The CDR3 bases are TGCAGTGCTAGAAGCGTGGAGGGGCGGGAGACCCAGTACTTC. Protein sequence: CSARSVEGRETQYF. The chain combines TRBV20-1 with TRBJ2-5; TRBD2 might be the D (6 bases). Looked up from germline, CDR1 is DFQATT and CDR2 is SNEGSKA (reference sequence). Deletions cut 2 bases from V and 5 bases from J, with 15 bases between. The CDR3 has 14 amino acids.

This clonotype was observed a handful of times. This sequence joins TRBV5-1 and TRBJ1-6; a weak D match, TRBD1 (5 bases). Germline CDR1 reads SGHRS; CDR2 reads YFSETQ. V lost 1 base and J lost 7, with 12 bases in between. CDR3 length: 15 amino acids. CDR3 nucleotide sequence: TGCGCCAGCAGCTTGACAGGACACGGGAATTCACCCCTCCACTTT. This encodes CASSLTGHGNSPLHF. The full variable domain, in which reference TRBV5-1 and TRBJ1-6 provide the parts outside the CDR3, is KAGVTQTPRYLIKTRGQQVTLSCSPISGHRSVSWYQQTPGQGLQFLFEYFSETQRNKGNFPGRFSGRQFSNSRSEMNVSTLELGDSALYLCASSLTGHGNSPLHFGNGTRLTVT.

This clonotype came up a few times. The chain combines TRBV12-3 or TRBV12-4 with TRBJ2-3; no definite D call. V was shortened by 3 bases and J by 0 bases, with 4 bases between the two germline ends. The CDR3 is 13 amino acids. CDR3 DNA: TGTGCCAGCAGTTTGGTCAGCACAGATACGCAGTATTTT. Residues: CASSLVSTDTQYF.

This clonotype was picked up a small number of times. The chain is built from TRBV5-5 and TRBJ1-5; possibly TRBD1 for D (5 bases). CDR3 length: 16 amino acids. The V and J ends lost 4 bases and 2 bases respectively, with 16 bases between them. Germline V gene lookup returns CDR1 SGHKS and CDR2 YYEKEE (reference sequence). CDR3 nucleotides: TGTGCCAGCAGCCGAGGGACCTTCAATGGCAATCAGCCCCAGCATTTT. Translation: CASSRGTFNGNQPQHF.

The chain employs TRBV7-2 and TRBJ2-5, with D perhaps TRBD1 or TRBD2 (5 bases each). Germline V gene sequence: CDR1 SGHTA, CDR2 FQGNSA. V was trimmed by 6 bases and J by 1 base, leaving 9 bases between them. The CDR3 loop spans 13 amino acids. CDR3 in DNA: TGTGCCAGCAGGGGACCTATCCAAGAGACCCAGTACTTC. Its protein product is CASRGPIQETQYF.

V and J are TRBV6-5 and TRBJ2-7, with 11 bases fitting TRBD1. Per the germline V gene, CDR1 is MNHEY and CDR2 is SVGAGI. Trimming at V came to 4 bases and at J to 1 base, leaving 0 bases not matched to a gene. The CDR3 length is 14 residues. This CDR3 is CASSWDRGSYEQYV. DNA of the CDR3: TGTGCCAGCAGTTGGGACAGGGGGTCCTACGAGCAGTACGTC.

This clonotype appeared a few times. The CDR3 spells CASSQPGGRLNQPQHF. The CDR3 DNA follows: TGCGCCAGCAGCCAGCCCGGGGGCAGGCTCAATCAGCCCCAGCATTTT. The chain joins TRBV4-1 to TRBJ1-5; TRBD1 might be the D (6 bases). Germline V lookup: CDR1 MGHRA, CDR2 YSYEKL. The CDR3 contains 16 residues. The V end lost 3 bases, the J end lost 3 bases, and 15 bases lay between the germline ends.

J is TRBJ2-5 and V is TRBV12-3 or TRBV12-4; D perhaps matches TRBD2 (5 bases). There are 12 residues in the CDR3. V was cut by 3 bases and J by 7 bases, with 9 bases left in between. The CDR3 nucleotides are TGTGCCAGCAGTTTCTACGAGGGGACCCAGTACTTC. It is translated as CASSFYEGTQYF.

This rearrangement joins TRBV11-2 to TRBJ2-2; 14 bases are a match to TRBD2. The germline V gene encodes CDR1 SGHAT and CDR2 FQNNGV. The CDR3 spans 20 residues. With 4 bases clipped from V and 3 bases from J, the junction kept 13 bases outside the gene matches. The CDR3 reads CASSYPTRLAGGQDTGELFF. CDR3 bases: TGTGCCAGCAGCTACCCAACCCGACTAGCGGGGGGGCAGGACACCGGGGAGCTGTTTTTT.

The table lists this clonotype with a few counts. The chain uses TRBV12-3 or TRBV12-4 and TRBJ1-1; TRBD1 matches 11 bases. Losses at the gene ends were 7 bases for V and 5 bases for J; bases not matched to a gene: 9. The CDR3 is made up of 15 amino acids. Here the CDR3 reads CASTLPGTGGTEAFF. CDR3 in DNA: TGTGCCAGCACCCTCCCAGGGACAGGGGGTACTGAAGCTTTCTTT.

This clonotype was seen only a few times. The V gene is TRBV20-1, the J gene TRBJ1-2, with D unresolved. CDR1 is DFQATT and CDR2 is SNEGSKA in the germline V gene (reference sequence). This CDR3 has 13 amino acids. Trimming took 5 bases from V and 6 from J, leaving 16 bases between them. Here the CDR3 reads CSAPDPQRDGYTF. CDR3 nucleotides: TGCAGTGCTCCGGACCCCCAACGGGATGGCTACACCTTC.

This clonotype occurred a few times. The chain combines TRBV11-3 with TRBJ2-1; 9 nucleotides agree with TRBD2. Germline V gene lookup returns CDR1 SGHNT and CDR2 YENEEA. Trimming cost V 5 bases and J 0 bases; bases outside gene matches: 5. This CDR3 comprises 16 residues. The DNA for the CDR3 is TGTGCCAGCAGCCGAGCGGGGGGCCACTCCTACAATGAGCAGTTCTTC. Protein sequence: CASSRAGGHSYNEQFF. The variable domain in full, with the rest retrieved from reference TRBV11-3 and TRBJ2-1, is EAGVVQSPRYKIIEKKQPVAFWCNPISGHNTLYWYLQNLGQGPELLIRYENEEAVDDSQLPKDRFSAERLKGVDSTLKIQPAELGDSAVYLCASSRAGGHSYNEQFFGPGTRLTVL.

The V gene is TRBV7-9, the J gene TRBJ2-7; no clear D gene. The CDR3 is 13 amino acids. Germline V gene sequence: CDR1 SEHNR, CDR2 FQNEAQ (reference sequence). Between the trimmed V and J ends, which lost 7 bases and 6 bases, there was a span of 16 bases. CDR3 loop: CASTRSPATEQYV. CDR3 nucleotide sequence: TGTGCCAGCACCCGATCCCCAGCCACCGAGCAGTACGTC.

The chain combines TRBV7-9 with TRBJ1-1; D uncertain. V lost 2 bases to trimming and J lost 5 bases, with 9 bases between them. This CDR3 is 13 amino acids long. The germline V gene has CDR1 SEHNR and CDR2 FQNEAQ (reference sequence). CDR3 coding DNA: TGTGCCAGCAGCTTATTCGAGGCTACTGAAGCTTTCTTT. Its protein product is CASSLFEATEAFF. Filled out from reference TRBV7-9 and TRBJ1-1, the complete variable domain reads DTGVSQNPRHKITKRGQNVTFRCDPISEHNRLYWYRQTLGQGPEFLTYFQNEAQLEKSRLLSDRFSAERPKGSFSTLEIQRTEQGDSAMYLCASSLFEATEAFFGQGTRLTVV.

V is TRBV18 and J is TRBJ2-7; D may be TRBD1 (6 bases). In germline, CDR1 is KGHSH, CDR2 LQKENI. Trimming cost V 2 bases and J 0 bases, with 14 bases left between them. CDR3 length equals 16 residues. CDR3 nucleotide sequence: TGTGCCAGCTCACCATTGCCTGGACAGAGCTCCTACGAGCAGTACGTC. It encodes CASSPLPGQSSYEQYV.